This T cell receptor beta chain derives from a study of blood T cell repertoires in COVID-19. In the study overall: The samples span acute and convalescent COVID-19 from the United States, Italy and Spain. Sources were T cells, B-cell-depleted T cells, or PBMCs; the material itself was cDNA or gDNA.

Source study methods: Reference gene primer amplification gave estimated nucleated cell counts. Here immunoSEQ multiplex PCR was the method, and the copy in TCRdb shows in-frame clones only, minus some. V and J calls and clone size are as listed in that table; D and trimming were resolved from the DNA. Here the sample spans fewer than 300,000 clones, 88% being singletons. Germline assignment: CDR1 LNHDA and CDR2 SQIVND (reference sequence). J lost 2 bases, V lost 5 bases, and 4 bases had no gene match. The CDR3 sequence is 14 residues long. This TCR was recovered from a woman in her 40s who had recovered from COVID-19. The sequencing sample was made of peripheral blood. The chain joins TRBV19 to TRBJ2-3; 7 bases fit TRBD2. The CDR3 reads CASSPRGDTDTQYF. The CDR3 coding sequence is TGTGCCAGTAGTCCCCGGGGGGACACAGATACGCAGTATTTT.